This T cell receptor beta chain is drawn from a study of shared clonotypes between healthy human individuals (dated by TCRdb to between 2020 and 2021). A note on the overall study: The cohort included a few men and a couple of women between 18 and 49 years of age. For each donor, three plates each were used for CD4 naive and CD4 memory, two plates were used for CD8 naive, and one plate was used for CD8 memory. Blood TCR repertoires of several healthy adults were deeply sequenced to estimate repertoire size and the extent of clonotype sharing between individuals. To increase sequencing depth and limit assay-specific biases, TCR repertoire library preparation and sequencing were carried out by different laboratories using diverse techniques. Leukapheresis yielded between about 0.94 and 8.9 billion PBMCs per donor. What the study reported, not specific to this receptor: About 5% of naive CD4, 3% to 4% of naive CD8, about 2.4% of memory CD4, and about 0.4% of memory CD8 clonotypes were shared across a few donors. Based on pairwise subsampling, the degree of clonotype sharing among donors was expected to be affected by sequencing depth. Naive subsets generally had larger estimated clonotype richness than memory subsets. Even with the large sequencing depth, rarefaction of the sorted-subset datasets indicated that sequencing was incomplete. Compared with non-shared clonotypes, clonotypes shared by all four sorted-subset donors had higher generation probabilities. Because the study included a small number of donors, the genetic and exposure-history diversity represented was limited. Sampling was restricted to blood, and TCR repertoires in tissues likely differ from the TCR repertoires found in blood.

Using the deep immunoSEQ assay, TCR CDR3 regions were amplified from genomic DNA by multiplex PCR. Extracted genomic DNA from each cell subset was distributed evenly across all wells of several immunoSEQ 96-well plates, and each plate was treated as a replicate. For sorted subsets, about 200 ng genomic DNA, equal to 30,000 to 35,000 T cell genomes, was loaded into each replicate PCR. The purified libraries were quantified using a Qubit 3.0 fluorometer, sized with a Bioanalyzer 2100, and then quantified again using the KAPA Library Quantification kit. Every immunoSEQ 96-well plate was sequenced on a dedicated single-read 150-cycle Illumina NextSeq 550 flow cell. The study's own analysis went as follows. The immunoSEQ output contained only junctional sequences without quality scores, so filtering could not match that applied to full-length reads. To assign V/J genes and CDR3, sequences were annotated against IMGT germline references using PyIR, a Python wrapper for IgBLAST v1.9. Reads with weak V/J assignments (E-value above 1e-6), missing CDR3, stop codons, out-of-frame junctions, or ambiguous translated residues were removed. A V3J clonotype was defined by an identical inferred V gene, J gene, and CDR3 amino acid sequence. The percentage overlap between two repertoires was calculated by dividing the number of shared unique clonotypes by the size of the smaller repertoire. Repertoire richness was assessed with RTK rarefaction, the Chao1 estimator, and Recon v2.1 estimates of unobserved clonotypes. Generation probabilities for all TCRbeta clonotypes obtained by the gDNA method from four donors were computed using OLGA. TCRdb re-hosts the immuneACCESS table, in-frame sequences only. Its copies lack some clones; in the studies checked, an unresolved V gene accounts for under half of them, and the cause for the rest is not known. V and J calls and clone size come straight from that table; D and trimming were deduced from the DNA. The sample has hundreds of thousands of clones on record, almost 97% of them singletons. The ten largest clones take up about 0.057% of the sample.

Donors were healthy HIV-negative adults with no recently reported acute infections or vaccinations. Every donor was a Caucasian adult residing in Nashville, Tennessee, USA. Magnetic negative selection was used to enrich CD4+ T cells, after which naive cells were positively selected on CD45RA and the negative fraction became the memory subset. Blood was collected by leukapheresis, and PBMCs were isolated by Ficoll-Histopaque density gradient centrifugation and then cryopreserved in liquid nitrogen vapor phase. Analytical flow cytometry was used to check the purity and quantity of every magnetically sorted T cell population. Genomic DNA was isolated from every sorted fraction and measured by UV absorbance on a Nanodrop 2000c. A note on this clone: The antigen it recognizes is unknown. Qualities for individual bases were not recorded, and no much larger clone is one base off.

The specimen was naive CD4+ T cells sorted from blood. The cell subset or site label, read with the paper, signifies: CD45RA+ positively selected. This TCR was sampled from a woman aged 30 to 39 in good health.

The CDR3 region: CASSPRGLAGEGTGELFF. The bases are TGTGCCAGTAGTCCGAGAGGACTAGCGGGAGAGGGCACCGGGGAGCTGTTTTTT. The chain was built from TRBV19 and TRBJ2-2; TRBD2 fits 13 bases in the junction. From a lookup of the germline V gene (reference sequence), CDR1 and CDR2 are LNHDA and SQIVND. After removal of 5 bases from V and 4 bases from J, the junction retains 10 bases not matched to a gene. The CDR3 covers 18 residues, taking in both the cysteine and the phenylalanine. Only the CDR3 part of the read is kept: 54 bases, read in frame from the first base.